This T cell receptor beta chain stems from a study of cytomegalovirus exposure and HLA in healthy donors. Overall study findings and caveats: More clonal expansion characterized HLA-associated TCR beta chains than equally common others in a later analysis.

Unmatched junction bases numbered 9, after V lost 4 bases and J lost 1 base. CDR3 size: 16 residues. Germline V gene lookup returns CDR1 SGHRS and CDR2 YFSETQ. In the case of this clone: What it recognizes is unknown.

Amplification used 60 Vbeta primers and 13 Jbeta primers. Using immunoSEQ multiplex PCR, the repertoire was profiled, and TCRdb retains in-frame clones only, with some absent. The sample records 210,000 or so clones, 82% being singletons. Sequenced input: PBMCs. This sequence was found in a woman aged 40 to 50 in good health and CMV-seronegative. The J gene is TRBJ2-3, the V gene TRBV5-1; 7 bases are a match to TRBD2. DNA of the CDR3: TGCGCCAGCAGCATCCGGGCCAGCGGGGGCACAGATACGCAGTATTTT. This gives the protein CASSIRASGGTDTQYF.